The table lists the clone carrying this T cell receptor beta chain with many counts. This CDR3 is built from 16 residues. CDR1 is SEHNR, CDR2 FQNEAQ, per germline (reference sequence). V lost 5 bases and J 2 bases, leaving 18 bases between the germline ends. Individual cDNA molecules each received unique molecular identifiers attached to them. TCRdb used MiXCR to reprocess the 5' RACE reads, holding one entry per CDR3 protein. This sample has fewer than 130,000 distinct CDR3 sequences, with roughly 12% found just once. This specimen comes from a study of early T cells in non-severe SARS-CoV-2 infection. Whole-study context: The sequenced material was bulk RNA from unsorted whole blood, and its chains were unpaired.

This TCR was sampled from an adult who was a healthcare worker with PCR-confirmed SARS-CoV-2 infection or an uninfected control (not recorded which). The input for sequencing was whole blood, taken at baseline. This sequence joins TRBV7-9 and TRBJ2-5; D is possibly TRBD1 (6 bases). The DNA of the CDR3 is TGTGCCAGCAGCCCCCCAGGGGTGGTACCTCAAGAGACCCAGTACTTC. Translated, it gives CASSPPGVVPQETQYF.